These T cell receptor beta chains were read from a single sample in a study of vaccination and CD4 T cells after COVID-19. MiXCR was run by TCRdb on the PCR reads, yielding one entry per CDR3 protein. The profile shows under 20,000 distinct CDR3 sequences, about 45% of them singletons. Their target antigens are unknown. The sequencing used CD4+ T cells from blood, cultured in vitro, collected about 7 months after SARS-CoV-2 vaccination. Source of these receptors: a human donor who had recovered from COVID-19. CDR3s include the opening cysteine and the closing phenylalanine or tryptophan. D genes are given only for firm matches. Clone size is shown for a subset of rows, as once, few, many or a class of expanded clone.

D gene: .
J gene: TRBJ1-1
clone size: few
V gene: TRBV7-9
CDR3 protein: CASSPQREAFF
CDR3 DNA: TGTGCCAGCAGCCCACAGCGTGAAGCTTTCTTT

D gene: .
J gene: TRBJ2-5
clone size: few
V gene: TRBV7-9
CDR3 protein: CASSLDGGGQETQYF
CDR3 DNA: TGTGCCAGCAGCTTAGACGGGGGTGGGCAAGAGACCCAGTACTTC

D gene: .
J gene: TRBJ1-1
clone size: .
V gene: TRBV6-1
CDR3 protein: CASSEFRRGTEAFF
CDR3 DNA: TGTGCCAGCAGTGAATTTAGAAGGGGCACTGAAGCTTTCTTT

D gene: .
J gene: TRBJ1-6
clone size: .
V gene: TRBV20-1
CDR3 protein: CSASPNGGDDSPLHF
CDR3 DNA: TGCAGTGCTAGTCCCAACGGGGGGGATGATTCACCCCTCCACTTT

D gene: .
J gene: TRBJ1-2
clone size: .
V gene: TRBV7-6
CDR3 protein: CASSHPVGSQGRYYGYTF
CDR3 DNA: TGTGCCAGCAGCCACCCGGTAGGATCCCAGGGGCGATACTATGGCTACACCTTC

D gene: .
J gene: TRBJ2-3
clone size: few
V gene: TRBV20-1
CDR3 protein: CSAAPRRESTDTQYF
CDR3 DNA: TGCAGTGCGGCGCCTAGGCGGGAAAGCACAGATACGCAGTATTTT

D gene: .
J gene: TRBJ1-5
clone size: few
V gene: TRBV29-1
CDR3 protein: CSVPTDSNQPQHF
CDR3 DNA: TGCAGCGTTCCGACAGATAGCAATCAGCCCCAGCATTTT

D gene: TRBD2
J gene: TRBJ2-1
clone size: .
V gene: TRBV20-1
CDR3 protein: CSARPQLAVNEQFF
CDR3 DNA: TGCAGTGCTAGACCTCAACTAGCGGTGAATGAGCAGTTCTTC

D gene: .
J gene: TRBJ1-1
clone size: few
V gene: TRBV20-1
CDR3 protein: CSARDQTRARSEAFF
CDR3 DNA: TGCAGTGCTAGAGATCAAACACGGGCGCGTAGCGAAGCTTTCTTT

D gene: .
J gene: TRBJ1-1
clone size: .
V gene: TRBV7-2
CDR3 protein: CASSLASLNTEAFF
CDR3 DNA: TGTGCCAGCAGCTTAGCCTCGTTGAACACTGAAGCTTTCTTT

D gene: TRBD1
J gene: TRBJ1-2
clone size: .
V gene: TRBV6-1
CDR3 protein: CASSRDRGYYGYTF
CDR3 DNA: TGTGCCAGCAGCCGGGACAGGGGGTACTATGGCTACACCTTC

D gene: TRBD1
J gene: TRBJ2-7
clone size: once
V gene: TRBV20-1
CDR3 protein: CSATGQRPYEQYF
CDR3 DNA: TGCAGTGCTACGGGACAGCGCCCCTACGAGCAGTACTTC

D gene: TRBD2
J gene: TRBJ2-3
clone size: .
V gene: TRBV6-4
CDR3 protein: CASSESSGGTDTQYF
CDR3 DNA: TGTGCCAGCAGTGAATCTAGCGGGGGGACAGATACGCAGTATTTT

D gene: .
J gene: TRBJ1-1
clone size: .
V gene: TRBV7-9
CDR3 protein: CASSLGGRGGNAFF
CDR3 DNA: TGTGCCAGCAGCTTAGGAGGAAGGGGTGGGAATGCTTTCTTT

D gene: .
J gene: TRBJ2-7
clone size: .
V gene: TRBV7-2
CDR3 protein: CASSFKGFDYEQYF
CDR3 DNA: TGTGCCAGCAGCTTTAAGGGGTTTGACTACGAGCAGTACTTC

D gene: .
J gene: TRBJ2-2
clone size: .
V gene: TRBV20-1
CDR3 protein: CSASARGGRGVTGELFF
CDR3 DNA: TGCAGTGCTAGTGCTAGGGGGGGCAGGGGGGTCACCGGGGAGCTGTTTTTT

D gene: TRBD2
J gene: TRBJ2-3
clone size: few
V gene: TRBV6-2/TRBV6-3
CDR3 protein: CASSYYGGGRVADTQYF
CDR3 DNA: TGTGCCAGCAGTTACTACGGTGGCGGGAGAGTGGCAGATACGCAGTATTTT

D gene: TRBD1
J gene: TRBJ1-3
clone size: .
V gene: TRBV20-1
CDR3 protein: CSVMRTGDGNTIYF
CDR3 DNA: TGCAGTGTTATGCGGACAGGGGACGGAAACACCATATATTTT

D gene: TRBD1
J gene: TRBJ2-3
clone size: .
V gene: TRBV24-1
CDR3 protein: CATSDNGQGRDTQYF
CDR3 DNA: TGTGCCACCAGTGACAACGGACAGGGACGTGATACGCAGTATTTT

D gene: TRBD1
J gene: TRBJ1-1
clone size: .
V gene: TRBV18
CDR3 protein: CASSLTSTGGHTEAFF
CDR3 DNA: TGTGCCAGCTCACTCACCTCGACAGGGGGCCACACTGAAGCTTTCTTT

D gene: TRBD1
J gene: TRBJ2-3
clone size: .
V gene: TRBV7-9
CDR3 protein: CASSPGGVLSNTQYF
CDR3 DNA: TGTGCCAGCAGCCCAGGGGGAGTCCTTTCGAATACGCAGTATTTT

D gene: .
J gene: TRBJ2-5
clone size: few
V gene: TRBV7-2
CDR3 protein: CASSPRQDGETQYF
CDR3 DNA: TGTGCCAGCAGCCCCCGACAGGATGGGGAGACCCAGTACTTC

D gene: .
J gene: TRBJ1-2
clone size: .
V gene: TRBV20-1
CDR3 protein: CSARVAPGYTF
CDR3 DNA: TGCAGTGCTAGAGTGGCGCCTGGCTACACCTTC

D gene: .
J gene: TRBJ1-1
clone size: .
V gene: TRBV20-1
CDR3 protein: CSARDAGRSTEAFF
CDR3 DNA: TGCAGTGCTAGAGACGCAGGAAGGAGCACTGAAGCTTTCTTT

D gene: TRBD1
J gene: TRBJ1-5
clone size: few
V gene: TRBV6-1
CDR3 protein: CASSKSRGDQPQHF
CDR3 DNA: TGTGCCAGCAGCAAATCCAGGGGGGATCAGCCCCAGCATTTT

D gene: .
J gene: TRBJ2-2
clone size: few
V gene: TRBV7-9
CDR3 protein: CASSLLADGELFF
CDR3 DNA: TGTGCCAGCAGCTTACTCGCGGACGGGGAGCTGTTTTTT

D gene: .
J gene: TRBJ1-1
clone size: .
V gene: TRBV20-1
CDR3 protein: CSAGRQAGNTEAFF
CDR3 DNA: TGCAGTGCTGGGCGCCAGGCAGGGAACACTGAAGCTTTCTTT

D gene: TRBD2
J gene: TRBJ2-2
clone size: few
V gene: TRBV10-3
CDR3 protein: CAINLGGAITGELFF
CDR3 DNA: TGTGCCATCAACCTCGGGGGGGCGATCACCGGGGAGCTGTTTTTT

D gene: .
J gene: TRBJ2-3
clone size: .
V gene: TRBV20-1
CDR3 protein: CSARILYLTDTQYF
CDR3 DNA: TGCAGTGCTAGAATCTTGTACCTCACAGATACGCAGTATTTT

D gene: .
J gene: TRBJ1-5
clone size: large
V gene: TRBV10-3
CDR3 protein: CAISQGLESNQPQHF
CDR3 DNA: TGTGCCATCAGTCAGGGATTGGAAAGCAATCAGCCCCAGCATTTT

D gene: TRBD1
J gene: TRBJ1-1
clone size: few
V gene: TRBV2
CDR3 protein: CASSGDRGTEAFF
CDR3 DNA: TGTGCCAGCAGTGGGGACAGGGGCACTGAAGCTTTCTTT

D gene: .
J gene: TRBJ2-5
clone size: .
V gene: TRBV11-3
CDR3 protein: CASSWTVQETQYF
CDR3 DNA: TGTGCCAGCAGCTGGACAGTACAAGAGACCCAGTACTTC

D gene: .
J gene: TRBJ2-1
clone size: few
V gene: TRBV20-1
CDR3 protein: CSAGRVRGGYNEQFF
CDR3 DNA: TGCAGTGCTGGCCGGGTACGGGGTGGCTACAATGAGCAGTTCTTC

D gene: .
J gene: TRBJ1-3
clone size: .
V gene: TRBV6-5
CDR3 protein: CASSSEPGAGNTIYF
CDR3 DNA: TGTGCCAGCAGTTCGGAGCCTGGAGCTGGAAACACCATATATTTT

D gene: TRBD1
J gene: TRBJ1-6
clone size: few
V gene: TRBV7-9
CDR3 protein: CASSLGQGNATPLHF
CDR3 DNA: TGTGCCAGCAGCTTAGGACAGGGAAACGCAACACCCCTCCACTTT

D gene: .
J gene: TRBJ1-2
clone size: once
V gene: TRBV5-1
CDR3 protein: CASSPDGDYGYTF
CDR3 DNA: TGCGCCAGCAGCCCAGACGGCGACTATGGCTACACCTTC

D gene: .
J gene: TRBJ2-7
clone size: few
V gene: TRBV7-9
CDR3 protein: CASSPRTLYEQYF
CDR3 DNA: TGTGCCAGCAGCCCAAGGACCCTTTACGAGCAGTACTTC

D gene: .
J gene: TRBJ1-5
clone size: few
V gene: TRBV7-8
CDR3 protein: CASSLIGGLNSNQPQHF
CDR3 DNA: TGTGCCAGCAGCTTAATAGGGGGACTGAATAGCAATCAGCCCCAGCATTTT

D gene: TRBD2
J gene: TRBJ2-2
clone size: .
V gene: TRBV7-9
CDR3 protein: CASSLVVLAANTGELFF
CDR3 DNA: TGTGCCAGCAGCTTAGTCGTACTAGCGGCAAACACCGGGGAGCTGTTTTTT

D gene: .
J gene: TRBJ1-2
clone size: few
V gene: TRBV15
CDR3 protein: CATSRETRLIGGYTF
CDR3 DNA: TGTGCCACCAGCAGAGAGACACGATTGATAGGTGGCTACACCTTC

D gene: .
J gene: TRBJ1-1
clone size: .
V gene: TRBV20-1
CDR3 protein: CSAYQLGMANTEAFF
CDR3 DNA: TGCAGTGCTTATCAACTGGGCATGGCCAACACTGAAGCTTTCTTT

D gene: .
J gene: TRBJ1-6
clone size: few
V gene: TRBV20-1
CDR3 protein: CSASGGIGDSPLHF
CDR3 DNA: TGCAGTGCTAGTGGGGGTATCGGGGATTCACCCCTCCACTTT

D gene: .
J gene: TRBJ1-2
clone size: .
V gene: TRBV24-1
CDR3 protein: CATSDLGGQDGYTF
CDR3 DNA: TGTGCCACCAGTGATTTGGGGGGGCAGGATGGCTACACCTTC

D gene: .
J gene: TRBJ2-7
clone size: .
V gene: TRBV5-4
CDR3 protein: CASSHRASNEQYF
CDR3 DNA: TGTGCCAGCAGCCACAGGGCTTCCAACGAGCAGTACTTC

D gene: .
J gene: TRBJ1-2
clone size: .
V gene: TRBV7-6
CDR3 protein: CASSLAGPNYGYTF
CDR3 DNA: TGTGCTAGCAGCTTAGCGGGACCGAACTATGGCTACACCTTC

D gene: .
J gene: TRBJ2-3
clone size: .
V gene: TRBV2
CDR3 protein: CASTPQYF
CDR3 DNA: TGTGCCAGCACTCCCCAGTATTTT

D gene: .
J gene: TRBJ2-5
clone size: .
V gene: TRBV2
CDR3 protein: CASSSSPETQYF
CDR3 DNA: TGTGCCAGCAGCAGTAGCCCAGAGACCCAGTACTTC

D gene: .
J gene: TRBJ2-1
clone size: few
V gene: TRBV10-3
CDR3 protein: CAISEPYNEQFF
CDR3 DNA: TGTGCCATCAGTGAGCCGTACAATGAGCAGTTCTTC

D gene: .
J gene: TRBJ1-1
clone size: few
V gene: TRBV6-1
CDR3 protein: CASIGRQEGNTEAFF
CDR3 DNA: TGTGCCAGCATAGGTCGACAGGAAGGGAACACTGAAGCTTTCTTT

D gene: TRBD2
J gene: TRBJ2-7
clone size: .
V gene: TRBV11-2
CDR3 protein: CASTTGRGGPYEQYF
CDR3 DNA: TGTGCCAGCACCACTGGGCGGGGGGGCCCCTACGAGCAGTACTTC

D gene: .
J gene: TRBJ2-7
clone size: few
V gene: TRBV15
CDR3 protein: CATSRDSRGAPYEQYF
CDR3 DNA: TGTGCCACCAGCAGAGATAGTCGGGGTGCTCCCTACGAGCAGTACTTC

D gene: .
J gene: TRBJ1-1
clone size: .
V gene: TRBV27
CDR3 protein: CASSFSQLNTEAFF
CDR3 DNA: TGTGCCAGCAGTTTCAGTCAGTTGAACACTGAAGCTTTCTTT

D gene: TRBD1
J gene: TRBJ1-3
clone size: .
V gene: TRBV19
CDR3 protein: CASTSRGNTGNTIYF
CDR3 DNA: TGTGCCAGTACCTCCAGGGGGAACACTGGAAACACCATATATTTT

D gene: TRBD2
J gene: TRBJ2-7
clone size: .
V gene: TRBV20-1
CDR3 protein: CSARDPLAGGDEQYF
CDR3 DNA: TGCAGTGCTAGAGATCCCCTAGCGGGAGGCGACGAGCAGTACTTC

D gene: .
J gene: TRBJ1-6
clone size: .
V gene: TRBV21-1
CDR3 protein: CASSKGYGQNHNSPLHF
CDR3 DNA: TGTGCCAGCAGCAAAGGGTACGGACAGAACCATAATTCACCCCTCCACTTT

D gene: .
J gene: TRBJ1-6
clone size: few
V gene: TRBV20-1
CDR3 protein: CSARSGGDSPLHF
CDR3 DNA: TGCAGTGCTAGGTCCGGGGGGGACTCACCCCTCCACTTT

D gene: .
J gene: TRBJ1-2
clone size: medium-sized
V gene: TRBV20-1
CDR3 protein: CSARAATALDGYTF
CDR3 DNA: TGCAGTGCTAGAGCAGCGACGGCTTTGGATGGCTACACCTTC

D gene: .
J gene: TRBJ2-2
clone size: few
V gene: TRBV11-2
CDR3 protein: CASSTQASVTGELFF
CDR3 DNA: TGTGCCAGCAGCACCCAGGCTTCAGTCACCGGGGAGCTGTTTTTT

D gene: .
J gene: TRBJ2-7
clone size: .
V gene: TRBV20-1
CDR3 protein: CSVRRGSTPHEQYF
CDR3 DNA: TGCAGCGTTAGACGGGGGTCAACTCCCCACGAGCAGTACTTC